The text below deals with one T cell receptor (beta chain). The antigen this receptor binds is unknown. Base quality data are lacking; no much larger clone is found one base away. Measured from the cysteine to the phenylalanine, the CDR3 is 15 residues long. The entry retains the CDR3 DNA only, 45 bases that are in frame from base 1. At the junction V is shortened by 5 bases and J by 8 bases; bases outside the gene matches: 14. Taken from the germline V gene (reference sequence), the CDR1 and CDR2 loops are SEHNR and FQNEAQ. The cohort comprised 670 or so healthy bone marrow donors. All cohort members were sampled while nominally healthy, although unrecorded immune exposures were likely present. The donor was CMV seronegative and was included in the group of a few hundred seronegative cohort members. A peripheral blood sample was provided by each donor, and peripheral blood mononuclear cells were used for TCR beta sequencing. The Qiagen DNeasy Blood Extraction Kit was used to extract genomic DNA from the blood cell samples.

The receptor library was made with the immunoSEQ multiplex PCR assay. A mixture of 60 forward primers for TCR Vbeta segments and 13 reverse primers for TCR Jbeta segments was used in the multiplex PCR. The CDR3 region of rearranged TCR beta genes was amplified from genomic DNA by a multiplex PCR assay. The amplified TCR beta libraries were sequenced on the Illumina HiSeq System as 87-base-pair reads. In the original analysis: A later analysis counted approximately 84 million unique TCR beta chains across the 690 or so repertoires, and around 9.9 million of these chains were shared by at least two donors. Raw reads were error-corrected and collapsed into unique sequences by a nearest-neighbor algorithm in which closely related sequences were merged to remove PCR and sequencing errors. V, D and J gene segments were assigned by aligning CDR3 sequences to IMGT reference sequences. For a sequence to be retained, a match of at least six nucleotides to both a V gene segment and a J gene segment was required. A rearrangement counted as productive if the CDR3 had no stop codons and remained in frame with V and J, and every other rearrangement counted as non-productive. Following IMGT convention, CDR3 was defined as the stretch from the second conserved V-encoded cysteine up to the conserved J-encoded phenylalanine. The earlier analysis of 550 to 650 of the donors excluded any sequence lacking an unambiguous match to a single V gene segment. An earlier analysis of about 590 of the donors classified V segments as functional when productive rearrangements were above 56.7% and as segregating when the standard deviation between donors was above 5%. A statistical classification framework was built for diagnosing cytomegalovirus status from the catalog of TCR beta chain sequences. V and J gene assignment, in a later analysis, came from comparing TCR nucleotide sequences with IMGT/GENE-DB human TR gene sequences. In a later analysis, CDR3 sequences and most-parsimonious VDJ recombination scenarios were assigned using the TCRdist pipeline. In a later analysis, every TCR beta chain was defined by the combination of its CDR3 amino acid sequence and its V-gene family, and reads without a unique V-gene family were dropped. In a later analysis, approximately 640 highly shared, low-generation-probability nucleotide sequences were removed to address suspected cross-contamination and a sequencing artifact. In a later analysis, a clonal expansion index was calculated for each public chain from normalized within-repertoire ranks of inferred template counts. In a later analysis, generation probabilities were computed with a VDJ recombination model fitted to out-of-frame rearrangements, and the resulting probabilities were checked against IGoR. Hypergeometric tests were used in a later analysis to score TCR-TCR, TCR-HLA and TCR-CMV co-occurrence, with a repertoire-size bias correction applied to the TCR pairs. A later analysis estimated false discovery rates by permuting HLA or CMV assignments 20 times. In a later analysis, co-occurring TCRs were grouped using DBSCAN, with TCRdist sequence similarity added in when clustering inside HLA-allele-positive subsets. Repertoires with fewer than 30,000 or more than 120,000 public chains, plus five repertoires with anomalous nucleotide sharing, were excluded from co-occurrence clustering. TCRdb took this table from immuneACCESS and kept in-frame rearrangements with V and J called. Such tables lack part of the clones; where checked against another copy, unresolved V genes explain under half of the gap, and the rest is unexplained. The V and J calls and clone size are taken from that table; D and trimming were inferred from the DNA. The sample yields 90,000 to 110,000 clones; roughly 15% were counted once. 0.83% of the sample belongs to the ten largest clones.

These data are taken from a study of cytomegalovirus exposure and HLA in healthy donors (dated by TCRdb to about 2017). Context from the whole study: In an earlier analysis of about 560 of the donors, 276 Gb of sequence data and 90 million to 120 million unique TCR beta sequences from about 180 million T cells were reported. An early release covering about 600 HLA-typed donors comprised approximately 300 gigabases of sequencing data and 85 million to 100 million unique TCR sequences. Among the roughly 380 genotyped donors, approximately 77% belonged to the genetic ancestry cluster associated with self-reported Caucasian donors. The study was designed to test whether signatures of past pathogen exposure could be identified by cataloging public T cell receptors. The T cell repertoires of roughly 660 subjects were profiled by immunosequencing and related to cytomegalovirus serostatus. In addition to the first cohort of 650 to 800 subjects, a separate validation cohort of 120 different subjects was used. The study combined high-throughput TCR immunosequencing, statistical association of individual TCRs with disease status, and machine learning to predict cytomegalovirus infection status. In a later analysis, previously published TCR beta repertoires from 600 to 850 donors were re-analyzed and high-resolution HLA genotyping was added so that TCR occurrence patterns could be studied. The later analysis used no new phenotypic data to find candidate immune exposures, relying instead on TCR beta sequences and their occurrence across donors. In an earlier analysis of roughly 580 of the donors, high-throughput TCR beta sequencing was used to judge whether each TCR beta V gene segment behaved as functional or pseudogenic. Donor age, sex, ethnicity and CMV serostatus were compiled alongside the repertoire data. A later genetic analysis took genome-wide SNP genotypes for about 60% of the roughly 670 donors and used that subset as a discovery cohort. All discovery cohort repertoires had been generated using a single sequencing platform. Both class I and class II loci were covered by HLA typing, at four-digit resolution. The number of donors typed differed by locus, with about 620-630 for A, B, C, DRB1 and DQB1, around 500 for DQA1, about 610 for DPA1, and around 460 for DPB1. Four to six DR-DQ haplotypes were handled as single units for association and clustering because linkage in the cohort was strong. Across approximately 400 genotyped donors of the cohort, an average of approximately 240,000 unique TCR beta nucleotide sequences per donor were sequenced, and 15% to 20% of those sequences were non-productive.

Points the paper makes about the study in general: When HLA alleles, especially DR and DQ, strongly co-occurred, attributing TCR associations to individual alleles was difficult. A total of about 150 TCR beta chains were listed by the study as associated with cytomegalovirus. Sequencing depth was assumed to be roughly uniform across donors in the presence/absence analyses, though that assumption may not hold. According to a later analysis, TCR association rates differed among HLA loci, with DRB1 alleles showing the most associated TCRs and HLA-C alleles showing the fewest. According to the authors, the approach could potentially be generalized to other disease states and immunological phenotypes. Specific HLA alleles were associated with 15,000 to 20,000 TCR beta sequences at a false discovery rate of 0.05 in a later analysis. In a later analysis, HLA-associated TCR beta chains showed more clonal expansion and lower generation probabilities than non-associated chains that were equally common. In an earlier analysis of 500 to 650 of the donors, most TCR beta V segments appeared in productive rearrangements about 87% or about 30% of the time, broadly matching IMGT annotations. In this cohort, only TCR beta chains were sequenced, and detectable features were limited by the absence of alpha or paired-chain data. The earlier analysis of nearly 600 of the donors excluded roughly 17 rarely observed V segments, including chromosome 9 orphons, because counts were too low. A further reported finding was that TCR beta sequences accurately predicted the HLA-A and HLA-B alleles for most subjects in the first cohort. Most TCR sequences were seen in very few donors, while some public TCRs were found in many individuals. The only immune exposure information available for the cohort was CMV serostatus. The sequencing pipeline was judged likely to have produced a cluster of highly shared sequence variants as a technical artifact. Linkage disequilibrium might explain the correlated functional status among segregating V segments, but an unknown experimental factor could not be ruled out. Three of the identified cytomegalovirus-associated TCR beta chains were confirmed in vitro to be specific for cytomegalovirus antigens. According to a later analysis, parvovirus B19, influenza, CMV and Epstein-Barr virus appeared linked to several top co-occurrence clusters. In both the original and validation cohorts, the classifier was reported to diagnose cytomegalovirus status with high specificity and sensitivity. Compared with the approximately 700-donor mean, donors in an Asian-associated ancestry cluster had fewer N-insertions in productive TCRs, according to a later genetic analysis. In a later genetic analysis, a missense DCLRE1C variant was associated with V-gene and J-gene trimming of TCR beta chains, and the association was replicated in an independent cohort. Most CMV-associated TCR beta chains appeared to be HLA-restricted in a later analysis, and the HLA associations seemed to be driven largely by CMV exposure. Because HLA typing was unavailable for some donors at each locus, only the typed subset was used in association tests. Because the 87-base-pair reads could not distinguish some IMGT-functional V segments, including TRBV6-2 and TRBV6-3, those segments were excluded.

The sequence is built from TRBV7-9 and TRBJ1-1, with 7 middle bases fitting TRBD1. This receptor was identified in a female donor in good health and CMV-seronegative. Sequenced: PBMCs. The CDR3 reads as follows: CASSLGQASVLEAFF. Here is the DNA: TGTGCCAGCAGCCTCGGACAGGCCTCCGTATTAGAAGCTTTCTTT. The CDR3 plus the reference TRBV7-9 and TRBJ1-1 genes for the other parts give the full variable domain: DTGVSQNPRHKITKRGQNVTFRCDPISEHNRLYWYRQTLGQGPEFLTYFQNEAQLEKSRLLSDRFSAERPKGSFSTLEIQRTEQGDSAMYLCASSLGQASVLEAFFGQGTRLTVV.